This TCR beta chain was recovered during a study of blood T cells in healthy people across ages (dated by TCRdb to 2015 to 2017). Regarding the complete study: In model experiments, template switching captured roughly one uniquely barcoded TCR beta cDNA molecule for every two T cells. To avoid experimental bias, donors of different ages were distributed randomly across sequencing lanes. The study analyzed two additional independent replicas of 1 million unique cDNA reads from the same blood draw for two donors, one aged 18 to 30 and one aged 80 or older. Using deep sequencing normalized with unique cDNA molecular identifiers, the study measured how TCR beta repertoire diversity changes with age. Donors were grouped into four age groups: young (average roughly 15 years), middle-aged (around 39), aged (about 60) and long-lived (approximately 75).

The library was made by 5' RACE. Sequencing relied on an Illumina HiSeq 2500. A second PCR of roughly 6 to 12 cycles was performed with a sample-barcoded 5' primer and a J-beta primer mix. A template-switch 5' adaptor carrying 12 random nucleotides introduced a unique molecular identifier onto each TCR beta cDNA molecule. Each sample yielded at least 3 million CDR3-containing paired-end reads. First-strand cDNA was synthesized from all RNA with the Mint cDNA synthesis kit, primed by a TRBC-specific oligonucleotide. All cDNA was treated with uracil-DNA glycosylase and then went through a first 18-cycle PCR with the universal primers M1SS and BC2_uni_R. In the source study's methods: For normalization, 1 million high-quality reads, each with a distinct molecular identifier, were randomly selected from each sample. Reads with shared molecular identifiers were discarded instead of being binned into consensus sequences. MiTCR, with a Q25 quality threshold and the strictest error-elimination algorithm, was used for CDR3 identification, clonotype clustering and error correction. A nonparametric unseen species model with Euler transformation was used to estimate lower-bound total TCR beta diversity. TCRdb trimmed public reads at Q25 via fastp, called clones via MiXCR and kept in-frame beta chains. Entries are consolidated by CDR3 protein sequence, retaining the most common genes and DNA. The V and J calls were determined by TCRdb, not by the authors. Recorded for this sample are 790,000 or so distinct CDR3 sequences; about 42% of them occurred a single time. 15% to 20% of the sample lies in the top ten.

What the work shows at the level of the full study, not this receptor alone: As age increased, observed TCR beta diversity per million T cells dropped in a roughly linear way, and a significant reduction was already evident by age 40. Observed TCR beta diversity correlated strongly with the percentage of naive T cells measured by flow cytometry. The CMV infection status of donors was not known, potentially confounding age-related changes in expanded clonotypes. Total diversity estimates from one million sequenced T cells were considered lower bounds and underestimates. Compared with the aged group, more naive CD4+ T cells, fewer expanded clones and increased TCR diversity were shown by the long-lived group, suggesting age selection. Because profiling used bulk unsorted PBMCs, naive and antigen-experienced compartments could not be compared conclusively.

The roughly 37 donors, aged about 6 to 100 years, were systemically healthy Caucasian individuals from Russia. Around 10 milliliters of peripheral blood were collected from each donor into EDTA-treated Vacutainer tubes. Ficoll-Paque density-gradient centrifugation was used to isolate PBMCs, with at least 6.5 million per sample. Total RNA was extracted from PBMCs with Trizol reagent, with at least 5 micrograms obtained per sample. For every donor, flow cytometry on a PBMC aliquot measured the percentage of naive CD45RAhigh/CD27high T cells. Spanning cysteine to phenylalanine, the CDR3 consists of 19 amino acids. The kept DNA is CDR3 alone, 57 bases in frame from the first base. According to the germline V gene (reference sequence), CDR1 reads GTSNPN and CDR2 reads SVGIG. V and J are truncated by 4 bases and 0 bases respectively, leaving an intervening sequence of 27 bases. This clonotype was seen a handful of times. No cognate antigen has been identified for it. Per-base quality was not reported, and no clone a single base away is much larger than it.

The V and J genes are TRBV30 and TRBJ1-1; tentative D gene TRBD1, with 5 bases matching. Sequencing was done on a sample of blood. This TCR derives from a man older than 75 in good health. The CDR3 reads CAWITRKIPQVTMNTEAFF. In nucleotides, the sequence is TGTGCCTGGATCACTCGAAAGATACCACAGGTAACGATGAACACTGAAGCTTTCTTT.